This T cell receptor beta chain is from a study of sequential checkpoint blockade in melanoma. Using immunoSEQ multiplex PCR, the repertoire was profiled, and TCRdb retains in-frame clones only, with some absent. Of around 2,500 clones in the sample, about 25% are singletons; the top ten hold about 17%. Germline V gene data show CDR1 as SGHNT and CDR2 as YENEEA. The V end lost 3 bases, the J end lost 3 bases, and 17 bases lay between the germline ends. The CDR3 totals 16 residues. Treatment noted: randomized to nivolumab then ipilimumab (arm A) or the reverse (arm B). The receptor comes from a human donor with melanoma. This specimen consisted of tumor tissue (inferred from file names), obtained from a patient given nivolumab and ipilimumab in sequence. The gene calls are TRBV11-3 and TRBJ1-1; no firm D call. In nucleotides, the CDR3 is TGTGCCAGCAGCTTGGACGCGTGGGGAGGATACACTGAAGCTTTCTTT. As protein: CASSLDAWGGYTEAFF.